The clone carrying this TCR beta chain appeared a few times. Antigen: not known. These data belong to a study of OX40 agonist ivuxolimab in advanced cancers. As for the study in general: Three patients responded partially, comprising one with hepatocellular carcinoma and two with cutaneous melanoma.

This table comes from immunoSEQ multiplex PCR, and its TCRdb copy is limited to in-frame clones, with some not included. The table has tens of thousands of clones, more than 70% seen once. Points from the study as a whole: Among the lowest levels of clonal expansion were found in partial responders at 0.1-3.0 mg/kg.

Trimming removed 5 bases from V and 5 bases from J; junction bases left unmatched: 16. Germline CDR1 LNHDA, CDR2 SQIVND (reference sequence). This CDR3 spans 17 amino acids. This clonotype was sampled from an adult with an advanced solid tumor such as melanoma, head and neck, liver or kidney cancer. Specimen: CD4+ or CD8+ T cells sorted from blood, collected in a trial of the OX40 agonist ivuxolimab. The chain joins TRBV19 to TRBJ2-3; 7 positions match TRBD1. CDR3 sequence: CASSGETGQITGDTQYF. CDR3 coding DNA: TGTGCCAGTAGTGGGGAGACAGGGCAAATAACAGGAGATACGCAGTATTTT. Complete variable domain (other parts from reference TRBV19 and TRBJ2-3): DGGITQSPKYLFRKEGQNVTLSCEQNLNHDAMYWYRQDPGQGLRLIYYSQIVNDFQKGDIAEGYSVSREKKESFPLTVTSAQKNPTAFYLCASSGETGQITGDTQYFGPGTRLTVL.